Listed here are 21 T cell receptor beta chains from one sample, sequenced in a study of vaccination effects on CD4 cells after COVID-19 (dated by TCRdb to about 2022). Antigen specificity for these receptors is unknown. Library construction relied on the immunoSEQ multiplex PCR assay. Imported from immuneACCESS, the table was reduced by TCRdb to in-frame sequences with V and J called. These copies leave out some clones; in studies compared against another copy, an unresolved V gene accounts for under half, and the cause of the remainder is not known. This sample lists some 30,000 clones; approximately 75% were detected once. The ten largest clones represent roughly a tenth of the sample. To identify antigen-specific CD4+ T cell clonotypes by their expansion, the ViraFEST assay first stimulated PBMC with viral peptide pools and then applied TCR sequencing. After 10 to 11 days of culture, CD4+ T cells were isolated with the EasySep CD4+ T cell isolation kit. The absence of prior SARS-CoV-2 infection in healthy vaccine recipients was confirmed by negative nucleocapsid antibodies before and after vaccination.

This specimen was CD4+ T cells from PBMCs cultured with SARS-CoV-2 spike peptides, taken before COVID-19 vaccination. The sample's cell subset or site, from its label and the paper: SARS-CoV-2 spike overlapping peptide pool stimulation. Receptors originate from a human donor who received a COVID-19 vaccine.

This clone was seen once. The V gene is TRBV5-5, the J gene TRBJ1-6; a possible D gene is TRBD1 (5 bases). CDR3 length equals 14 residues. The V gene's germline CDR1 is SGHKS and CDR2 YYEKEE (reference sequence). Trimming pared 2 bases from V and 6 bases from J, leaving 9 bases between. The CDR3 spells CASSFSQGNSPLHF. The CDR3 nucleotides are TGTGCCAGCAGCTTCTCTCAGGGTAATTCACCCCTCCACTTT.

The rearrangement joins TRBV5-1 to TRBJ2-3; TRBD2 matches 10 bases. After removal of 4 bases from V and 3 bases from J, the junction contained 5 bases not matched to a gene. Germline V gene lookup returns CDR1 SGHRS and CDR2 YFSETQ. This CDR3 is built from 15 residues. CDR3 nucleotide sequence: TGCGCCAGCAGCCCGGAGCGGGGGGGGACAGATACGCAGTATTTT. Its translation is CASSPERGGTDTQYF.

This clone was seen a few times. The chain links TRBV3-1 (or the pseudogene TRBV3-2) to TRBJ2-1; TRBD2 aligns across 13 bases. Looked up from germline, CDR1 is LGHDT and CDR2 is YNNKEL (reference sequence). V lost 2 bases and J lost 5; bases outside the gene matches: 3. This CDR3 has 16 residues. The CDR3 protein is CASSQWTSGSHNEQFF. The CDR3 DNA follows: TGTGCCAGCAGCCAATGGACTAGCGGGAGTCACAATGAGCAGTTCTTC.

The V call is TRBV29-1, the J call TRBJ2-5, with 10 nucleotides matching TRBD1. Losses at the gene ends were 4 bases for V and 5 bases for J; bases not matched to a gene: 4. The CDR3 spans 13 residues. From germline, CDR1 is SQVTM and CDR2 ANQGSEA. The CDR3 DNA is TGCAGCGTTGTGGGGACAGGGGTGGAGACCCAGTACTTC. Protein: CSVVGTGVETQYF.

The rearrangement uses TRBV5-1 and TRBJ2-2; 11 nucleotides agree with TRBD2. The CDR3 is 18 amino acids. Trimming at V came to 4 bases and at J to 7 bases, leaving 15 bases not matched to a gene. Germline V lookup: CDR1 SGHRS, CDR2 YFSETQ. The chain's CDR3 is CASSTLITSGRADGELFF. DNA for the CDR3: TGCGCCAGCAGCACCCTGATTACTAGCGGGAGAGCGGACGGGGAGCTGTTTTTT.

CDR3 sequence: CASSVLVGVNTDTQYF. In DNA form, the CDR3 reads TGTGCCAGCAGCGTACTTGTCGGGGTTAACACAGATACGCAGTATTTT. The rearrangement joins TRBV9 to TRBJ2-3; possible D gene TRBD2, 5 bases. V was shortened by 1 base and J by 2 bases, with 14 bases between the two germline ends. The CDR3 totals 16 residues. In germline, CDR1 is SGDLS, CDR2 YYNGEE.

V gene TRBV25-1 combines with J gene TRBJ1-5; 10 nucleotides line up with TRBD1. This CDR3 comprises 14 residues. After removal of 3 bases from V and 6 bases from J, the junction contained 2 bases not matched to a gene. Germline CDR1 and CDR2: MGHDK and SYGVNS. Written as DNA, the CDR3 is TGTGCCAGCAGTGATAGGGACAGGGGTCAGCCCCAGCATTTT. This sequence encodes CASSDRDRGQPQHF.

The chain combines TRBV21-1 with TRBJ2-7; no DNA check was done on the table's D call, TRBD1. TRBV21-1 is shown as a pseudogene. The CDR3 has 15 amino acids. CDR3 nucleotides: TGTGCCAGCAGCAAAAAAGACAGGGGAAGCTACGAGCAGTACTTC. This gives the protein CASSKKDRGSYEQYF.

CDR3 sequence reads: CASSAALAGGTDTQYF. CDR3 nucleotides: TGTGCCAGCAGCGCCGCACTAGCGGGGGGCACAGATACGCAGTATTTT. V usage is TRBV9 and J usage is TRBJ2-3, with 11 nucleotides matching TRBD2. Germline CDR1 is SGDLS and CDR2 is YYNGEE. V shed 3 bases and J 1 base; nucleotides not matched to a gene: 4. The CDR3 has 16 residues. Together with reference TRBV9 and TRBJ2-3, the CDR3 gives the full variable domain: DSGVTQTPKHLITATGQRVTLRCSPRSGDLSVYWYQQSLDQGLQFLIQYYNGEERAKGNILERFSAQQFPDLHSELNLSSLELGDSALYFCASSAALAGGTDTQYFGPGTRLTVL.

This clone is classed as medium-sized. The CDR3 sequence: CASSFYSAGSANEKLFF. For the CDR3, the DNA is TGTGCCAGCAGCTTCTACTCGGCCGGTTCGGCTAATGAAAAACTGTTTTTT. The chain is built from TRBV7-2 and TRBJ1-4; D is unclear. The CDR3 has 17 amino acids. The V and J ends lost 3 bases and 3 bases respectively, with 17 bases between them. Germline V CDR1 and CDR2: SGHTA, FQGNSA.

The chain carries TRBV9 and TRBJ1-3; D is possibly TRBD1 (6 bases). Trimming shortened V by 5 bases and J by 3 bases, and 15 bases separated the two germline ends. The CDR3 consists of 15 residues. Per the germline V gene, CDR1 is SGDLS and CDR2 is YYNGEE. In DNA, the CDR3 is TGTGCCAGCAGTGCAAGTACAGGGTTTGGAAACACCATATATTTT. The encoded protein is CASSASTGFGNTIYF.

This CDR3 reads CASSPNVGVGNSPLHF. DNA of the CDR3: TGTGCCAGCAGTCCAAACGTGGGGGTAGGTAATTCACCCCTCCACTTT. The chain is built from TRBV27 and TRBJ1-6; possibly TRBD1 for D (5 bases). Trimming shortened V by 5 bases and J by 6 bases, and 17 bases separated the two germline ends. Germline assignment: CDR1 MNHEY and CDR2 SMNVEV (reference sequence). The CDR3 runs to 16 residues.

This chain joins TRBV18 and TRBJ2-3; D is undetermined. The length of the CDR3 is 15 residues. Trimming shortened V by 4 bases and J by 2 bases, and 13 bases separated the two germline ends. Looked up from germline, CDR1 is KGHSH and CDR2 is LQKENI. In DNA form, the CDR3 reads TGTGCCAGCTCACAAGAGATTGTGACCACAGATACGCAGTATTTT. It translates to CASSQEIVTTDTQYF.

V gene TRBV28 combines with J gene TRBJ1-2, with unresolved D. Per germline, CDR1 MDHEN and CDR2 SYDVKM. The CDR3 consists of 14 residues. V lost 4 bases and J lost 2, with 11 bases in between. This CDR3 reads CASSSPTENYGYTF. CDR3 in DNA: TGTGCCAGCAGTTCACCGACGGAAAACTATGGCTACACCTTC.

This clone was detected a few times. The chain recombines TRBV5-1 with TRBJ1-6, with a tentative D call TRBD1 (5 bases). CDR1 and CDR2 (germline): SGHRS, YFSETQ. The length of the CDR3 is 13 residues. The V and J ends lost 5 bases and 7 bases respectively, with 10 bases between them. The CDR3 loop reads CASRAGVNSPLHF. The CDR3, as DNA: TGCGCCAGCAGGGCGGGGGTGAATTCACCCCTCCACTTT.

The CDR3: CASRKISGHFAHEQYF. Written as DNA, the CDR3 is TGTGCCAGCAGAAAGATATCGGGACATTTTGCCCACGAGCAGTACTTC. V is TRBV28 and J is TRBJ2-7, with D maybe TRBD1 (6 bases). The CDR3 is 16 residues long. The germline V gene has CDR1 MDHEN and CDR2 SYDVKM. V lost 6 bases and J 5 bases, leaving 23 bases between the germline ends. The variable domain in full, with the rest retrieved from reference TRBV28 and TRBJ2-7, is DVKVTQSSRYLVKRTGEKVFLECVQDMDHENMFWYRQDPGLGLRLIYFSYDVKMKEKGDIPEGYSVSREKKERFSLILESASTNQTSMYLCASRKISGHFAHEQYFGPGTRLTVT.

The CDR3 bases are TGCGCCAGCAGCCTGGGGGGCTGGCGGGGTCCCACAGATACGCAGTATTTT. Protein sequence: CASSLGGWRGPTDTQYF. V is TRBV4-1 and J is TRBJ2-3; D assignment may be TRBD1 or TRBD2 (6 bases each). Germline V lookup: CDR1 MGHRA, CDR2 YSYEKL. Trimming stripped 4 bases from V and 2 bases from J, with 19 bases between. The CDR3 has 17 amino acids.

This clone has only a few counts. The V and J genes are TRBV30 and TRBJ1-5; D gene ambiguous. Germline CDR1 is GTSNPN and CDR2 is SVGIG (reference sequence). Trimming pared 2 bases from V and 0 bases from J, leaving 5 bases between. The CDR3 contains 13 residues. The CDR3 bases are TGTGCCTGGAGTCTCGGTAGCAATCAGCCCCAGCATTTT. It yields the protein CAWSLGSNQPQHF.

V is TRBV10-1 and J is TRBJ2-3; TRBD2 matches 7 bases. J lost 5 bases, V lost 3 bases, and 11 bases had no gene match. The CDR3 covers 16 residues. The germline gives CDR1 WNHNN, CDR2 SYGVQD (reference sequence). The CDR3 is CASSDQRGIRQDTQYF. The CDR3, as DNA: TGCGCCAGCAGTGACCAGCGGGGTATTAGACAAGATACGCAGTATTTT.

This clone was seen a few times. V is TRBV6-1 and J is TRBJ2-3, with D maybe TRBD2 (6 bases). The CDR3 extends over 13 amino acids. From germline, CDR1 is MNHNS and CDR2 SASEGT. V was cut by 6 bases and J by 1 base, with 8 bases left in between. CDR3 sequence reads: CASRGGGTDTQYF. Here the CDR3 DNA reads TGTGCCAGCAGGGGAGGCGGCACAGATACGCAGTATTTT.

This sequence joins TRBV6-5 and TRBJ2-7, with D uncertain. Trimming stripped 7 bases from V and 5 bases from J, with 9 bases between. This CDR3 spans 11 amino acids. Germline loops: CDR1 MNHEY, CDR2 SVGAGI. CDR3 loop: CASTTDNEQYF. The CDR3 nucleotides are TGTGCCAGCACCACAGATAACGAGCAGTACTTC.